The source of this TCR beta chain is a study of patients and donors after allogeneic stem cell transplantation. Each CDR3 protein gets one entry after TCRdb re-called the RT-PCR reads with MiXCR. The sample shows 2,500 or so distinct CDR3 sequences, roughly 15% of them seen only once. Germline CDR1 and CDR2: KGHDR and SFDVKD. The CDR3 has 15 amino acids. Trimming at V came to 3 bases and at J to 0 bases, leaving 4 bases not matched to a gene. The chain is built from TRBV24-1 and TRBJ2-7; 7 bases line up with TRBD1. The clonotype originates from a human donor who was either an allogeneic HSCT recipient or a stem cell or donor lymphocyte infusion donor (not recorded which). It is not recorded whose cells these are; they may come from a transplant donor. Sequenced: blood, either unsorted or a sorted T cell fraction (not recorded which). CDR3 nucleotides: TGTGCCACCAGTGATCCCGGGACAGACTCCTACGAGCAGTACTTC. Translation gives CATSDPGTDSYEQYF.